The 20 T cell receptor beta chains given below trace back to one sample, sequenced in a study of blood T cells in healthy people across ages. A sample-barcoded 5' primer and a J-beta primer mix were used in a second PCR of about 7 to 12 cycles. TCRdb called the 5' RACE reads again in MiXCR, with one record for every CDR3 protein. The profile covers roughly 730,000 distinct CDR3 sequences, with around 50% appearing a single time and roughly 25% taken by the ten largest. The sample taken for sequencing was blood. These receptors were collected from a man aged 35 to 55 in good health.

The chain joins TRBV9 to TRBJ1-6; the match to TRBD1 covers 11 bases. Germline V gives CDR1 SGDLS, CDR2 YYNGEE. V was clipped by 3 bases and J by 10 bases; unmatched bases: 3. This CDR3 has 14 residues. The CDR3: CASSEDRGRSPLHF. Written as DNA, the CDR3 is TGTGCCAGCAGCGAGGACAGGGGGCGATCACCCCTCCACTTT.

This chain joins TRBV20-1 and TRBJ2-1; D is unclear. V lost 1 base to trimming and J lost 9 bases, with 4 bases between them. CDR3 length: 10 residues. Germline CDR1 is DFQATT and CDR2 is SNEGSKA (reference sequence). The CDR3, as DNA: TGCAGTGCTAGAGGGACTGAGCAGTTCTTC. As protein: CSARGTEQFF.

The chain joins TRBV10-3 to TRBJ2-7; D possibly corresponds to TRBD2 (5 bases). CDR3 length: 15 residues. CDR1 ENHRY and CDR2 SYGVKD come from the germline V gene. V shed 2 bases and J shed 4 bases, with 15 bases lying between them. The CDR3 DNA reads TGTGCCATCAGTGAGCCGACAACTAGGAATTACGAGCAGTACTTC. Translated, it gives CAISEPTTRNYEQYF.

This clonotype was recorded a few times. CDR3 sequence reads: CASTRLARTDTQYF. The CDR3 nucleotides are TGTGCCAGCACCCGACTAGCCCGCACAGATACGCAGTATTTT. The V and J genes are TRBV6-2 or TRBV6-3 and TRBJ2-3, with 7 nucleotides matching TRBD2. There are 14 residues in the CDR3. The V segment lost 7 bases and the J segment 1 base; nucleotides outside the gene matches: 5. Germline V gene data show CDR1 as MNHEY and CDR2 as SVGEGT.

The table lists this clonotype with many counts. J is TRBJ2-7 and V is TRBV20-1; D is unclear. Germline assignment: CDR1 DFQATT and CDR2 SNEGSKA (reference sequence). Trimming took 6 bases from V and 5 from J, leaving 14 bases between them. CDR3 size: 12 residues. The CDR3, as DNA: TGCAGTGCGAGCTGGATCCTAGACGAGCAGTACTTC. This codes for CSASWILDEQYF.

This clonotype was counted only a few times. The chain couples TRBV29-1 to TRBJ2-1; TRBD2 might be the D (6 bases). Per the germline V gene, CDR1 is SQVTM and CDR2 is ANQGSEA. V lost 6 bases and J 14 bases, leaving 8 bases between the germline ends. The CDR3 length is 8 residues. The chain's CDR3 is CSVEREFF. CDR3 bases: TGCAGCGTAGAGCGGGAGTTCTTC.

The chain joins TRBV7-2 to TRBJ2-1; 12 positions agree with TRBD2. Germline V CDR1 and CDR2: SGHTA, FQGNSA. J was trimmed by 7 bases and V by 6 bases; bases with no gene match: 7. There are 15 residues in the CDR3. CDR3 in DNA: TGTGCCAGCAGGCTAGCGGGGGGGTTTGGGAATGAGCAGTTCTTC. It codes for CASRLAGGFGNEQFF.

V gene TRBV5-8 combines with J gene TRBJ2-3, with 12 bases matching TRBD1. CDR3 length: 15 residues. Germline CDR1 and CDR2: SGHTS and YDEGEE. After removal of 4 bases from V and 8 bases from J, the junction contained 8 bases not matched to a gene. The CDR3 loop reads CASSQTGTGGSTQYF. The CDR3 DNA follows: TGTGCCAGCAGCCAAACCGGGACAGGGGGCTCTACGCAGTATTTT. The complete variable domain, with remaining parts taken from reference TRBV5-8 and TRBJ2-3, reads EAGVTQSPTHLIKTRGQQATLRCSPISGHTSVYWYQQALGLGLQFLLWYDEGEERNRGNFPPRFSGRQFPNYSSELNVNALELEDSALYLCASSQTGTGGSTQYFGPGTRLTVL.

V gene TRBV6-4 combines with J gene TRBJ2-1, with 9 bases matching TRBD1. Germline CDR1 reads MRHNA; CDR2 reads SNTAGT. The CDR3 is made up of 16 amino acids. V trimming: 4 bases; J trimming: 0 bases; junction bases outside the gene matches: 4. CDR3 DNA sequence: TGTGCCAGCAGTGGGACAGGGGAGGGCTCCTACAATGAGCAGTTCTTC. This codes for CASSGTGEGSYNEQFF.

The chain recombines TRBV4-3 with TRBJ2-5; TRBD2 is a possible D gene (6 bases). The V end was cut by 3 bases, the J end by 11 bases, with 16 bases between. The CDR3 loop spans 13 amino acids. Per germline, CDR1 LGHNA and CDR2 YSLEER. Written as DNA, the CDR3 is TGCGCCAGCAGCCAGACTAGAACGGGTGAGCAGTACTTC. Its translation: CASSQTRTGEQYF.

The J gene is TRBJ2-1, the V gene TRBV24-1; 10 bases are a match to TRBD1. J was trimmed by 6 bases and V by 4 bases; bases with no gene match: 5. The CDR3 runs 15 residues. From germline, CDR1 is KGHDR and CDR2 SFDVKD. In nucleotides, the CDR3 is TGTGCCACCAGTGAGGGACAGGGGCTAGGCAATGAGCAGTTCTTC. This translates into CATSEGQGLGNEQFF.

The gene calls are TRBV2 and TRBJ2-5, with TRBD2 identical over 7 bases. V lost 4 bases to trimming and J lost 2 bases; unmatched junction nucleotides: 7. The germline gives CDR1 SNHLY, CDR2 FYNNEI. This CDR3 contains 15 residues. The CDR3 region is CASSGAERGQETQYF. CDR3 DNA: TGTGCCAGCAGTGGAGCGGAGCGGGGTCAAGAGACCCAGTACTTC.

A note on this clonotype: It may be a read error: a sequence one base away is much more abundant. This chain links TRBV29-1 with TRBJ2-7, with 13 bases matching TRBD2. The length of the CDR3 is 17 residues. The ends lost 5 bases at V and 0 bases at J; junction bases unmatched: 10. Germline V gene lookup returns CDR1 SQVTM and CDR2 ANQGSEA. CDR3 coding DNA: TGCAGCGTTCTTGGACTAGCGGGAGAAGGGGGCTCCTACGAGCAGTACTTC. It codes for CSVLGLAGEGGSYEQYF.

This chain uses TRBV5-1 with TRBJ1-1; D might be TRBD1 (6 bases). V was cut by 4 bases and J by 7 bases, with 11 bases left in between. Per the germline V gene, CDR1 is SGHRS and CDR2 is YFSETQ. The CDR3 totals 12 residues. CDR3 loop: CASSTDRYEAFF. CDR3 nucleotide sequence: TGCGCCAGCAGCACGGACAGATATGAAGCTTTCTTT.

The gene calls are TRBV6-1 and TRBJ2-3; D not resolved. CDR1 is MNHNS, CDR2 SASEGT, per germline. The length of the CDR3 is 12 residues. Trimming shortened V by 6 bases and J by 9 bases, and 13 bases separated the two germline ends. The CDR3 protein is CASRNFLETQYF. In nucleotides, the CDR3 is TGTGCCAGCAGAAACTTCCTTGAAACGCAGTATTTT.

V and J are TRBV28 and TRBJ1-2, with TRBD1 as a possible D gene (5 bases). The V end lost 7 bases, the J end lost 4 bases, and 13 bases lay between the germline ends. Germline CDR1 is MDHEN and CDR2 is SYDVKM. This CDR3 has 13 residues. The CDR3 nucleotides are TGTGCCAGCAATGGGGGGGACCTCTATGGCTACACCTTC. As protein: CASNGGDLYGYTF.

The V and J genes are TRBV4-1 and TRBJ2-3; D unclear. The germline V gene has CDR1 MGHRA and CDR2 YSYEKL. This CDR3 contains 16 residues. V was trimmed by 1 base and J by 4 bases, leaving 15 bases between them. The CDR3 reads CASSQGPAHEADTQYF. CDR3 sequence (DNA): TGCGCCAGCAGCCAAGGACCAGCCCACGAGGCAGATACGCAGTATTTT.

The V and J genes are TRBV7-9 and TRBJ2-7, with a possible D match to TRBD1 (6 bases). Germline loops: CDR1 SEHNR, CDR2 FQNEAQ (reference sequence). The V end was cut by 4 bases, the J end by 6 bases, with 10 bases between. This CDR3 comprises 12 residues. The CDR3 here is CASSSQGREQYF. The CDR3 coding sequence is TGTGCCAGCAGCTCCCAGGGGCGCGAGCAGTACTTC.

This clonotype was detected a few times. The CDR3 DNA sequence: TGCAGTGCTGACACAGGTTTAGGGGGCCCCCCAGAGACCCAGTACTTC. Translation gives CSADTGLGGPPETQYF. This chain links TRBV20-1 with TRBJ2-5, with 7 bases that match TRBD1. The CDR3 runs to 16 residues. Germline loops: CDR1 DFQATT, CDR2 SNEGSKA (reference sequence). The junction had 16 bases not matched to a gene; V was cut back by 5 bases and J by 4 bases.

The V call is TRBV27, the J call TRBJ2-4; 9 bases agree with TRBD1. J gave up 1 base and V 5 bases, and 6 bases lay outside the gene matches. There are 16 residues in the CDR3. CDR1 is MNHEY, CDR2 SMNVEV, per germline (reference sequence). The CDR3 DNA follows: TGTGCCAGCAGTCCTCGACAGGGGGGGGCCAAAAACATTCAGTACTTC. Translating it yields CASSPRQGGAKNIQYF.